A single T cell receptor beta chain is shown here with its context. Assay: immunoSEQ multiplex PCR; the TCRdb copy retains only in-frame clones and omits some. The sample has about 150,000 clones; roughly 80% are singletons. The CDR3 extends over 15 amino acids. V lost 0 bases, J lost 6 bases, and 14 bases lay in between. The V gene's germline CDR1 is MGHRA and CDR2 YSYEKL. Individuals drawn from 20 to 30 US areas were roughly 18 to 95 years old. This specimen comes from a study of blood T cell repertoires in COVID-19. Study at large: Spain, Italy and the United States supplied samples that represented acute and convalescent COVID-19.

What was sequenced was PBMCs or T cells enriched from blood (not recorded which). The TCR sequence derives from a man aged 50-60 years who had recovered from COVID-19. The chain is built from TRBV4-1 and TRBJ1-1; tentatively, D is TRBD1 (5 bases). CDR3 protein: CASSQEPGGGAEAFF. Here the CDR3 DNA reads TGCGCCAGCAGCCAAGAGCCCGGGGGTGGCGCTGAAGCTTTCTTT.